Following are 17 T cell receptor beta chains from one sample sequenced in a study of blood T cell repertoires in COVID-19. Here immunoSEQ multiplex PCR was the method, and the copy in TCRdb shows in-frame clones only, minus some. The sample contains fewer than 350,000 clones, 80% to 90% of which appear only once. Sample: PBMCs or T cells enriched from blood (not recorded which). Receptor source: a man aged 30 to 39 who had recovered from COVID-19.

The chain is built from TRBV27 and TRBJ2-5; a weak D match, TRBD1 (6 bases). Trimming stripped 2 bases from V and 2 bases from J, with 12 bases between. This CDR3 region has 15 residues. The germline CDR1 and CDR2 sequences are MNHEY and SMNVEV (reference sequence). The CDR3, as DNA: TGTGCCAGCAGTTTACTCGGGACACCTCAAGAGACCCAGTACTTC. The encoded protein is CASSLLGTPQETQYF.

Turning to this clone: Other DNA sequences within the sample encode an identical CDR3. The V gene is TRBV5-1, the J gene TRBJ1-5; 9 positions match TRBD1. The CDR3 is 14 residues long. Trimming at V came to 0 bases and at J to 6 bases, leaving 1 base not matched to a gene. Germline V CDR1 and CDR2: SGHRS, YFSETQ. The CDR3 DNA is TGCGCCAGCAGCTTGGGACAGGGGGGTCAGCCCCAGCATTTT. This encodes CASSLGQGGQPQHF.

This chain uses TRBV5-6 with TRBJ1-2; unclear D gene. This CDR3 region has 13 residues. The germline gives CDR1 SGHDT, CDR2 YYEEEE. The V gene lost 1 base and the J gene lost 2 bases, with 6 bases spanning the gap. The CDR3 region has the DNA TGTGCCAGCAGCTTGAACGGGAACTATGGCTACACCTTC. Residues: CASSLNGNYGYTF. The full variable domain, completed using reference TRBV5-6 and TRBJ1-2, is DAGVTQSPTHLIKTRGQQVTLRCSPKSGHDTVSWYQQALGQGPQFIFQYYEEEERQRGNFPDRFSGHQFPNYSSELNVNALLLGDSALYLCASSLNGNYGYTFGSGTRLTVV.

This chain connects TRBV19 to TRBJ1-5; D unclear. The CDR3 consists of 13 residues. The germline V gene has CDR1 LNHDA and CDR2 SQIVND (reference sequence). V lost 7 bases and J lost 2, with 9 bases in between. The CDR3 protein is CASNQAGNQPQHF. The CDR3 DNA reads TGTGCCAGTAATCAGGCAGGCAATCAGCCCCAGCATTTT.

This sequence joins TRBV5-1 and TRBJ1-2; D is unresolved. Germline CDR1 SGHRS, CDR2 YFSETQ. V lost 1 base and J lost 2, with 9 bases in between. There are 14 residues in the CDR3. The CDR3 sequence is CASSLPGPNYGYTF. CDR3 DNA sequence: TGCGCCAGCAGCTTGCCAGGTCCGAACTATGGCTACACCTTC.

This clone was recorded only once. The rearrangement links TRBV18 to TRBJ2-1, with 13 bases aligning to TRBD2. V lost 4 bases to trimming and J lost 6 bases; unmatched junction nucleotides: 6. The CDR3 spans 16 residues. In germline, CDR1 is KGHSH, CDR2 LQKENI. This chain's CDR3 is CASSLTSGGAGNEQFF. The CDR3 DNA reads TGTGCCAGCTCACTTACTAGCGGGGGGGCCGGCAATGAGCAGTTCTTC. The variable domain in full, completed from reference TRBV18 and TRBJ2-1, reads NAGVMQNPRHLVRRRGQEARLRCSPMKGHSHVYWYRQLPEEGLKFMVYLQKENIIDESGMPKERFSAEFPKEGPSILRIQQVVRGDSAAYFCASSLTSGGAGNEQFFGPGTRLTVL.

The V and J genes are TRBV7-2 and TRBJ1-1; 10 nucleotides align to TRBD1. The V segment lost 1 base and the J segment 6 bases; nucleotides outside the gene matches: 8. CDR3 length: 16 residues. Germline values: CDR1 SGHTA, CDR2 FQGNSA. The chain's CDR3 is CASSLVGQGVRAEAFF. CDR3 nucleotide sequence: TGTGCCAGCAGCTTAGTTGGACAGGGGGTGAGGGCTGAAGCTTTCTTT.

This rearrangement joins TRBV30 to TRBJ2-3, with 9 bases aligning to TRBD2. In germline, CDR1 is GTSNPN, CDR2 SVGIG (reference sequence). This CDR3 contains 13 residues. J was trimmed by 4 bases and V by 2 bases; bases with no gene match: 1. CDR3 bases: TGTGCCTGGAGTAGCGGGGGGCCAGATACGCAGTATTTT. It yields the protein CAWSSGGPDTQYF.

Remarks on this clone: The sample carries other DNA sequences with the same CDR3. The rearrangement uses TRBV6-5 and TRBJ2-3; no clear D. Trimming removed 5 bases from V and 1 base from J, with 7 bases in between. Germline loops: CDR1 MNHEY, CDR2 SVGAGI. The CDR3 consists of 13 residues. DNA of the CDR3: TGTGCCAGCAGTCCCCCGGGCACAGATACGCAGTATTTT. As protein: CASSPPGTDTQYF.

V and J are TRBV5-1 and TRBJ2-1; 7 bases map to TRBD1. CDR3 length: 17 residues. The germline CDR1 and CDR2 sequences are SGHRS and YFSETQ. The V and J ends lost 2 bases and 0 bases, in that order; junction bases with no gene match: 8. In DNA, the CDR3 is TGCGCCAGCAGCTTTCACCCCGACAGGGACTCCTACAATGAGCAGTTCTTC. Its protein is CASSFHPDRDSYNEQFF.

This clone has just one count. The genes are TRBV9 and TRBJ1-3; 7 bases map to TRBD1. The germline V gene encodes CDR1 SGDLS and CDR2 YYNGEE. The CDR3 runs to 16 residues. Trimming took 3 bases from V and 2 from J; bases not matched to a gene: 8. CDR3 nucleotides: TGTGCCAGCAGCGAGCTGACAGGGCTCACTGGAAACACCATATATTTT. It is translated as CASSELTGLTGNTIYF.

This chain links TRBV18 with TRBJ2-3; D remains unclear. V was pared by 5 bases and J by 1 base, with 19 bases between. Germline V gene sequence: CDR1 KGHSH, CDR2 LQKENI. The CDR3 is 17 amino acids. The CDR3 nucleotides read TGTGCCAGCTCATCGTCGACTCCTAGACCGGGCACAGATACGCAGTATTTT. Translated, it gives CASSSSTPRPGTDTQYF.

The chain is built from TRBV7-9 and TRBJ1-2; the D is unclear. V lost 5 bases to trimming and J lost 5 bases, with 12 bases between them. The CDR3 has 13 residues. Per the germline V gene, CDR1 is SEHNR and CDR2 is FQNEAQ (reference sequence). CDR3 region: CASSALGLYGYTF. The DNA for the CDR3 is TGTGCCAGCAGCGCCCTAGGATTGTATGGCTACACCTTC.

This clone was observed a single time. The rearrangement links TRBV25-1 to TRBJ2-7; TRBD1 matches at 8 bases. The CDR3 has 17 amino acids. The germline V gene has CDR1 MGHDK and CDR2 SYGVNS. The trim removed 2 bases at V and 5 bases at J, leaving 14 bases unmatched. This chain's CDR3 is CASSELKTGVGLHEQYF. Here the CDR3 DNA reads TGTGCCAGCAGTGAACTGAAGACAGGGGTCGGTCTCCACGAGCAGTACTTC.

The CDR3 DNA is TGTGCCAGCAGCTTAGCAACGACGGGAGCGGGCAACAATGAGCAGTTCTTC. This codes for CASSLATTGAGNNEQFF. J is TRBJ2-1 and V is TRBV7-2; D is possibly TRBD2 (6 bases). This CDR3 is built from 17 residues. V was pared by 0 bases and J by 5 bases, with 17 bases between. Germline V gene data show CDR1 as SGHTA and CDR2 as FQGNSA.

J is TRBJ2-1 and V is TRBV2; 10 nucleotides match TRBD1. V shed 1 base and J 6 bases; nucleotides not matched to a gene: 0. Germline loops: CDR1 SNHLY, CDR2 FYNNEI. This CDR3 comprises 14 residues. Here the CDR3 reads CASSEGTGGNEQFF. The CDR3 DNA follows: TGTGCCAGCAGTGAAGGGACAGGGGGCAATGAGCAGTTCTTC.

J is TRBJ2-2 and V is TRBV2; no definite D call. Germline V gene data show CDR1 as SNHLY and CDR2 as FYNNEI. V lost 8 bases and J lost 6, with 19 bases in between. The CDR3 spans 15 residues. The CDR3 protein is CASGMEKSVPGELFF. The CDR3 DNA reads TGTGCCAGCGGAATGGAGAAATCCGTGCCCGGGGAGCTGTTTTTT.